This is a list of T cell receptor beta chains from one sample in a study of shared clonotypes between healthy human individuals. Sequencing was performed with immunoSEQ multiplex PCR; in TCRdb, only in-frame clones are kept and a portion is missing. Altogether 1 million to 1.3 million clones are present, roughly 74% being singletons, with the ten largest covering roughly 0.62%. Sequencing was done on a sample of memory CD4+ T cells from PBMCs. These TCRs come from a man aged 18 to 29 in good health. Some clones in this sample may be carry-over from other donors' samples. The CDR3 runs from the conserved cysteine through the conserved F or W.

cdr3_aa: CASSHDTSDRGAYEQYF; v_call: TRBV5-1
cdr3_aa: CASSLDGGTYNEQFF; v_call: TRBV5-4
cdr3_aa: CASSSGLAGGTDTQYF; v_call: TRBV7-9
cdr3_aa: CASSHHFRYPTNTEAFF; v_call: TRBV4-1
cdr3_aa: CAIHGTLNEKLFF; v_call: TRBV10-3
cdr3_aa: CASGRKEGHANTIYF; v_call: TRBV6-6
cdr3_aa: CASSIRMNTEAFF; v_call: TRBV7-6
cdr3_aa: CASSLAQGTIYNEQFF; v_call: TRBV11-2
cdr3_aa: CASSPPRTDSTDTQYF; v_call: TRBV18
cdr3_aa: CAWSTPGTGSEKLFF; v_call: TRBV30
cdr3_aa: CASSQATRDNEQFF; v_call: TRBV4-1
cdr3_aa: CASSLLGGTGPQPQHF; v_call: TRBV11-2
cdr3_aa: CASSWGTVGTGELFF; v_call: TRBV28
cdr3_aa: CASSAGLTGELFF; v_call: TRBV9
cdr3_aa: CASSPKADWTEAFF; v_call: TRBV6-1
cdr3_aa: CASIPGTPAKNIQYF; v_call: TRBV6-1
cdr3_aa: CASGTLAKNIQYF; v_call: TRBV19
cdr3_aa: CSAGTAAGSNYGYTF; v_call: TRBV29-1
cdr3_aa: CASSLFRTGDNQPQHF; v_call: TRBV18
cdr3_aa: CASSQVGETQYF; v_call: TRBV14
cdr3_aa: CASSQVGARTGELFF; v_call: TRBV4-1
cdr3_aa: CASSLSREDGYTF; v_call: TRBV7-3
cdr3_aa: CASSKGEVRLNGKGDTQYF; v_call: TRBV5-1
cdr3_aa: CAISAERGQPQHF; v_call: TRBV10-3
cdr3_aa: CASSREPLGNEQFF; v_call: TRBV7-9
cdr3_aa: CASTSGSRGTDTQYF; v_call: TRBV5-4
cdr3_aa: CASSRTDNQPQHF; v_call: TRBV7-9
cdr3_aa: CASSSGGSKNIQYF; v_call: TRBV7-2
cdr3_aa: CASSLTSGANTGELFF; v_call: TRBV5-1
cdr3_aa: CASSLASGSGAYNEQFF; v_call: TRBV5-1
cdr3_aa: CASSHGTGELFF; v_call: TRBV11-3
cdr3_aa: CSVGRRWYTF; v_call: TRBV29-1
cdr3_aa: CASSLGSFSGANVLTF; v_call: TRBV7-9
cdr3_aa: CASKGKGQGGNYGYTF; v_call: TRBV9
cdr3_aa: CASSPVPRTSGRANEQYF; v_call: TRBV5-1
cdr3_aa: CASSSQAFTPEAFF; v_call: TRBV11-2
cdr3_aa: CASSQSGQGTGRYLGNQPQHF; v_call: TRBV23-1
cdr3_aa: CATSLGGNQPQHF; v_call: TRBV15
cdr3_aa: CASRLTGRVNNQPQHF; v_call: TRBV6-6
cdr3_aa: CASSYLGQYSGYTF; v_call: TRBV6-5
cdr3_aa: CAIKGGEVTYEQYF; v_call: TRBV10-3
cdr3_aa: CASRTGGEQFF; v_call: TRBV6-1
cdr3_aa: CSVEVGLSYEQYF; v_call: TRBV29-1
cdr3_aa: CASSQHGQGRRTGELFF; v_call: TRBV4-1
cdr3_aa: CASSRSQTSGMFDEQFF; v_call: TRBV5-1
cdr3_aa: CASSLPGERAYEQYF; v_call: TRBV5-4
cdr3_aa: CASLNEGNTEAFF; v_call: TRBV5-1
cdr3_aa: CASSYRPGHTYEQYF; v_call: TRBV11-2
cdr3_aa: CASSLETGSGYTF; v_call: TRBV5-1
cdr3_aa: CAISPGISYGYTF; v_call: TRBV10-3
cdr3_aa: CASSLAAGTYSPLHF; v_call: TRBV5-6
cdr3_aa: CASSQPGTGGREAQYF; v_call: TRBV18
cdr3_aa: CAWKLFEGAGYTF; v_call: TRBV30
cdr3_aa: CASSLDGGSAYEQYF; v_call: TRBV5-1
cdr3_aa: CASSPTQGAPGYTF; v_call: TRBV18
cdr3_aa: CASSLGENTEAFF; v_call: TRBV7-9
cdr3_aa: CASTVTGDDYGYTF; v_call: TRBV27